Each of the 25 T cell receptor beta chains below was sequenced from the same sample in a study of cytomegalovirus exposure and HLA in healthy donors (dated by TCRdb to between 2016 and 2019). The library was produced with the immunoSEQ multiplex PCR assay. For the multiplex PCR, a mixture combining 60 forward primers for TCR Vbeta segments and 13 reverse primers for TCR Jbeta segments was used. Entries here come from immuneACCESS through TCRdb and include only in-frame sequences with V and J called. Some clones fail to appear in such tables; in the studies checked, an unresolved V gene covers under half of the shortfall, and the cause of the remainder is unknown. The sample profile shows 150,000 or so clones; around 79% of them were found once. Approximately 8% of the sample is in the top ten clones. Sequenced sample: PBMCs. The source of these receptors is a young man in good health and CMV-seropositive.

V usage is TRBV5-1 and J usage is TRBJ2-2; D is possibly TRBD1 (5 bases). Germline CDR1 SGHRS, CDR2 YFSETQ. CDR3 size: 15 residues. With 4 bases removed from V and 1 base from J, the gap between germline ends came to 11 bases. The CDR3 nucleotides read TGCGCCAGCAGCCCGGACACCATGAACACCGGGGAGCTGTTTTTT. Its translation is CASSPDTMNTGELFF.

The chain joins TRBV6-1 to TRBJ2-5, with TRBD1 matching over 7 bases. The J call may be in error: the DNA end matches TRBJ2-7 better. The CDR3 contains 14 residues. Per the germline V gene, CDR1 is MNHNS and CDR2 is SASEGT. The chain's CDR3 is CASSARQGTYEQYF. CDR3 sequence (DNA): TGTGCCAGCAGCGCGAGACAGGGAACCTACGAGCAGTACTTC.

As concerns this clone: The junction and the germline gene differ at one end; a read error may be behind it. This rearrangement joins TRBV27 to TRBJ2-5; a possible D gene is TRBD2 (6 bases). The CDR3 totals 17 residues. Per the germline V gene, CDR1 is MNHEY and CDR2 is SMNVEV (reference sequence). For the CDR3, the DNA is TGTGCCGGCAGTTTATCTCGGGGGAGAGTGGCCCAAGAGACCCAGTACTTC. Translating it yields CAGSLSRGRVAQETQYF.

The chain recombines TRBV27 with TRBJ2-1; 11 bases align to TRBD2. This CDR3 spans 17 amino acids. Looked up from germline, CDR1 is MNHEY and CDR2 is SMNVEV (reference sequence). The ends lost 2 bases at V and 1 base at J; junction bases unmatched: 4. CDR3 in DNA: TGTGCCAGCAGTTTAAACATAGCGGGGGGGTCCTACAATGAGCAGTTCTTC. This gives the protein CASSLNIAGGSYNEQFF.

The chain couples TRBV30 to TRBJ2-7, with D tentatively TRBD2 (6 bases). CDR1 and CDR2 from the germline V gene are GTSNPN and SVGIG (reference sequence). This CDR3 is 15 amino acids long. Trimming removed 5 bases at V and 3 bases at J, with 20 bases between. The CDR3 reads CAWEGGESGIYEQYF. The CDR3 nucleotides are TGTGCCTGGGAAGGAGGGGAATCGGGAATCTACGAGCAGTACTTC. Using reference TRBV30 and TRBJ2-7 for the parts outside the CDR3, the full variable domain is SQTIHQWPATLVQPVGSPLSLECTVEGTSNPNLYWYRQAAGRGLQLLFYSVGIGQISSEVPQNLSASRPQDRQFILSSKKLLLSDSGFYLCAWEGGESGIYEQYFGPGTRLTVT.

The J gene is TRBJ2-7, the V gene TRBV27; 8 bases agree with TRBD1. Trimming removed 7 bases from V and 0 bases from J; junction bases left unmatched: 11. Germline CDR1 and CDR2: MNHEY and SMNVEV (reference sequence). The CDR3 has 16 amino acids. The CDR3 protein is CASTRQGTGLSYEQYF. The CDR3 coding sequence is TGTGCCAGCACCCGGCAAGGGACAGGACTCTCCTACGAGCAGTACTTC.

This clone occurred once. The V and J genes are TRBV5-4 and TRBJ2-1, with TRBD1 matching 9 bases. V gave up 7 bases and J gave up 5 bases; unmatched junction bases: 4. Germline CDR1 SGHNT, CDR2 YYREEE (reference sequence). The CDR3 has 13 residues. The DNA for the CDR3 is TGTGCCAGCTCGAGGACAGGGGACAATGAGCAGTTCTTC. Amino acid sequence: CASSRTGDNEQFF.

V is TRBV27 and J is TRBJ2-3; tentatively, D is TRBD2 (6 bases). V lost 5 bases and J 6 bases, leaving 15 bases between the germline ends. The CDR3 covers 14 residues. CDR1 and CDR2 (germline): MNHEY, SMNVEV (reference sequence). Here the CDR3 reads CASSPTGGIDTQYF. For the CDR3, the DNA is TGTGCCAGCAGTCCCACTGGGGGGATTGATACGCAGTATTTT.

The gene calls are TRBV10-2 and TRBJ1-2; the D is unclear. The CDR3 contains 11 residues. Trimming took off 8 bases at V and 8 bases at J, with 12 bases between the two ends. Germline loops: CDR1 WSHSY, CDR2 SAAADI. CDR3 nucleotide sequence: TGCGCCAGCGGCTCTGCGGGGGGCTACACCTTC. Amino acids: CASGSAGGYTF.

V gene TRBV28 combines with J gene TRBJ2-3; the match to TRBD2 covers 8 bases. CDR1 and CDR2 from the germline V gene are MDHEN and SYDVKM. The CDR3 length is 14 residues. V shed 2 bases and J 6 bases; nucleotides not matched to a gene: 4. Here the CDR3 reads CASSLDSGSDTQYF. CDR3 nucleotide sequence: TGTGCCAGCAGTTTAGACAGCGGGAGTGATACGCAGTATTTT.

The CDR3 region is CASSVAPRGQNGEQYF. The CDR3 DNA reads as TGTGCCAGCAGCGTAGCTCCGAGGGGACAGAACGGCGAGCAGTACTTC. The V call is TRBV9, the J call TRBJ2-7; 7 nucleotides match TRBD1. Germline CDR1 is SGDLS and CDR2 is YYNGEE. Trimming at V came to 0 bases and at J to 6 bases, leaving 12 bases not matched to a gene. This CDR3 is built from 16 residues.

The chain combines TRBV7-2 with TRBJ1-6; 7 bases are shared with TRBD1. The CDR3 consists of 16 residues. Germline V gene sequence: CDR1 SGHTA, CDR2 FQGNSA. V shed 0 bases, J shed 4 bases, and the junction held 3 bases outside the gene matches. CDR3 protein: CASSLAGTAYNSPLHF. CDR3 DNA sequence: TGTGCCAGCAGCTTAGCCGGGACAGCTTATAATTCACCCCTCCACTTT. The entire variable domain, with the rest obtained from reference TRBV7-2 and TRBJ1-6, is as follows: GAGVSQSPSNKVTEKGKDVELRCDPISGHTALYWYRQSLGQGLEFLIYFQGNSAPDKSGLPSDRFSAERTGGSVSTLTIQRTQQEDSAVYLCASSLAGTAYNSPLHFGNGTRLTVT.

The CDR3 loop reads CASSLNGGETQYF. In nucleotides, the CDR3 is TGCGCCAGCAGCTTGAACGGGGGAGAGACCCAGTACTTC. The V gene is TRBV5-1, the J gene TRBJ2-5, with D possibly matching TRBD2 (6 bases). CDR3 length: 13 residues. V was pared by 1 base and J by 4 bases, with 8 bases between. In germline, CDR1 is SGHRS, CDR2 YFSETQ.

The CDR3 nucleotides are TGTGCCAGCAGTTTCGGACAGCCAGTCTACGAGCAGTACTTC. Translating it yields CASSFGQPVYEQYF. V usage is TRBV27 and J usage is TRBJ2-5, with D tentatively TRBD1 (6 bases). Matching the DNA end better, TRBJ2-7 makes the J call doubtful. Germline V gene data show CDR1 as MNHEY and CDR2 as SMNVEV (reference sequence). The CDR3 extends over 14 amino acids.

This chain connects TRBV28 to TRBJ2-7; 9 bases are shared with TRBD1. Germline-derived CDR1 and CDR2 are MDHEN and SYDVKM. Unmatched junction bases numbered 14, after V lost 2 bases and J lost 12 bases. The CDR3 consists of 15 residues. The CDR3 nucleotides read TGTGCCAGCAGTTTAGGGGGACAGGGATCCCTGGATCGGTACTTC. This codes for CASSLGGQGSLDRYF.

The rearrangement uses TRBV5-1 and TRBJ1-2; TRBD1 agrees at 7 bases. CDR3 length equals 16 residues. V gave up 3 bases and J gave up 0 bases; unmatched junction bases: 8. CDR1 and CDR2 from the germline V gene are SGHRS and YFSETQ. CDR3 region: CASSWGDSRTNYGYTF. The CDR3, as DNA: TGCGCCAGCAGCTGGGGGGACAGCCGAACTAACTATGGCTACACCTTC.

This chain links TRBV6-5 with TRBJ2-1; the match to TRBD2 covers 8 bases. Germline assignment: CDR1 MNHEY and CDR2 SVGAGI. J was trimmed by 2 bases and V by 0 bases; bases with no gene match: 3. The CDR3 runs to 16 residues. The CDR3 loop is CASSYSGGGPYNEQFF. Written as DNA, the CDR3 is TGTGCCAGCAGTTACTCTGGCGGGGGGCCCTACAATGAGCAGTTCTTC.

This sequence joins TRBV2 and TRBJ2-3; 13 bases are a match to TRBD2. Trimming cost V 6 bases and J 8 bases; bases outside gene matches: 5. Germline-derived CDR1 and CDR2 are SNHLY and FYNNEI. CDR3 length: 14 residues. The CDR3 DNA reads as TGTGCCAGCAGGACTAGCGGGGGGTATGGTACGCAGTATTTT. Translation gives CASRTSGGYGTQYF.

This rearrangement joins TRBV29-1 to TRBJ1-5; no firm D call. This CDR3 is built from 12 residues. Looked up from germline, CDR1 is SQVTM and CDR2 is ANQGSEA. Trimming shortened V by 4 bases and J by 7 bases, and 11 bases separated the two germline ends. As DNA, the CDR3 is TGCAGCGTTGTGAGAGAGGGACAGCCCCAGCATTTT. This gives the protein CSVVREGQPQHF. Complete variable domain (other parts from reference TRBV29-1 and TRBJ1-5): SAVISQKPSRDICQRGTSLTIQCQVDSQVTMMFWYRQQPGQSLTLIATANQGSEATYESGFVIDKFPISRPNLTFSTLTVSNMSPEDSSIYLCSVVREGQPQHFGDGTRLSIL.

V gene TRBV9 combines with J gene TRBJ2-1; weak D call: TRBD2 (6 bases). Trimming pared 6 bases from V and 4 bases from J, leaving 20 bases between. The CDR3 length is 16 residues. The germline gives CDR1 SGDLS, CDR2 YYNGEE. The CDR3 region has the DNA TGTGCCAGCAACCCTGGGGATAGCGGACCGTACAATGAGCAGTTCTTC. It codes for CASNPGDSGPYNEQFF.

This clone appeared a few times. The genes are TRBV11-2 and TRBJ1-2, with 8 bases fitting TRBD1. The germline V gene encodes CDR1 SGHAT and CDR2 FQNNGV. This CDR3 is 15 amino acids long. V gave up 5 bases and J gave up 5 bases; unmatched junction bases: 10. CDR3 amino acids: CASSPSGGAGYGYTF. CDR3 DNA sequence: TGTGCCAGCAGCCCCTCAGGGGGCGCGGGGTATGGCTACACCTTC.

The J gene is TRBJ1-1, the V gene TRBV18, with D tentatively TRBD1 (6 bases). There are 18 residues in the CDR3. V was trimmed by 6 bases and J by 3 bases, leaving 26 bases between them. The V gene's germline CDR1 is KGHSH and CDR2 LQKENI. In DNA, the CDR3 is TGTGCCAGCTCCCTTACCGAATGGGCAGGGGTGGGGGACACTGAAGCTTTCTTT. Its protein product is CASSLTEWAGVGDTEAFF.

This CDR3 is CASSSRVNEQFF. The CDR3, as DNA: TGTGCCAGCAGTTCGCGGGTTAATGAGCAGTTCTTC. The chain is built from TRBV5-8 and TRBJ2-1; tentatively, D is TRBD2 (5 bases). The length of the CDR3 is 12 residues. Trimming stripped 5 bases from V and 7 bases from J, with 10 bases between. Germline CDR1 is SGHTS and CDR2 is YDEGEE. Supplemented by reference TRBV5-8 and TRBJ2-1, the full variable domain reads EAGVTQSPTHLIKTRGQQATLRCSPISGHTSVYWYQQALGLGLQFLLWYDEGEERNRGNFPPRFSGRQFPNYSSELNVNALELEDSALYLCASSSRVNEQFFGPGTRLTVL.

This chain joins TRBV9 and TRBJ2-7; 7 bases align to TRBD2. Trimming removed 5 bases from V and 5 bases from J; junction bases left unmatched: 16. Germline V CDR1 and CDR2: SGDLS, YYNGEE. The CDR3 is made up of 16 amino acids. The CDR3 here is CASSPTTGEGLNEQYF. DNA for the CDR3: TGTGCCAGCAGTCCTACGACCGGGGAGGGCCTCAACGAGCAGTACTTC.

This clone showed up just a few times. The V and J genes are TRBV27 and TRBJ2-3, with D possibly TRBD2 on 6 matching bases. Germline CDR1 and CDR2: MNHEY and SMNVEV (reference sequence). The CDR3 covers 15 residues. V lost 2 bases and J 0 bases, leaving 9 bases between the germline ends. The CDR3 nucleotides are TGTGCCAGCAGTTTAGGGGGACTCAGCACAGATACGCAGTATTTT. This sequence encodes CASSLGGLSTDTQYF.